Below are 20 T cell receptor beta chains sequenced from a single sample in a study of blood T cell repertoires in COVID-19. Profiled with immunoSEQ multiplex PCR; TCRdb holds only in-frame clones, not every one. The sample lists 60,000 to 70,000 clones, around 87% occurring once. The sample taken for sequencing was peripheral blood. The receptors stem from an older woman with acute or convalescent COVID-19.

V is TRBV28 and J is TRBJ1-6; TRBD1 matches 9 bases. Germline lookup yields CDR1 MDHEN and CDR2 SYDVKM. The CDR3 consists of 15 residues. J gave up 8 bases and V 2 bases, and 4 bases lay outside the gene matches. CDR3 in amino acids: CASSLTGGMDSPLHF. The CDR3 DNA sequence: TGTGCCAGCAGTTTAACAGGGGGCATGGATTCACCCCTCCACTTT.

The rearrangement links TRBV7-9 to TRBJ2-4; TRBD2 might be the D (7 bases). Per the germline V gene, CDR1 is SEHNR and CDR2 is FQNEAQ (reference sequence). This CDR3 comprises 19 residues. V gave up 5 bases and J gave up 0 bases, with 23 bases separating them. CDR3 region: CASSHTVGSAGAAKNIQYF. CDR3 bases: TGTGCCAGCAGCCATACGGTGGGTTCGGCGGGGGCAGCCAAAAACATTCAGTACTTC.

V usage is TRBV20-1 and J usage is TRBJ1-1, with a tentative D call TRBD1 (5 bases). The germline gives CDR1 DFQATT, CDR2 SNEGSKA (reference sequence). V shed 5 bases and J shed 7 bases, with 11 bases lying between them. CDR3 length: 11 residues. In DNA, the CDR3 is TGCAGTGCTGAATTCCAGGGTGAAGCTTTCTTT. Its protein product is CSAEFQGEAFF.

This chain joins TRBV7-8 and TRBJ1-1; 7 bases fit TRBD1. Losses at the gene ends were 1 base for V and 4 bases for J; bases not matched to a gene: 6. There are 15 residues in the CDR3. CDR1 and CDR2 (germline): SGHVS, FQNEAQ. The CDR3 nucleotides are TGTGCCAGCAGCTTAGTTCTTGCAGGGGGCACTGAAGCTTTCTTT. Residues: CASSLVLAGGTEAFF.

This CDR3 reads CASSLSIARDNQPQHF. CDR3 nucleotides: TGTGCCAGCAGTTTATCGATAGCCAGGGACAATCAGCCCCAGCATTTT. The chain carries TRBV27 and TRBJ1-5, with a possible D match to TRBD1 (5 bases). This CDR3 has 16 residues. The germline CDR1 and CDR2 sequences are MNHEY and SMNVEV (reference sequence). V was clipped by 0 bases and J by 3 bases, with 12 bases between them.

The J gene is TRBJ2-1, the V gene TRBV4-1; 15 nucleotides agree with TRBD2. Unmatched junction bases numbered 8, after V lost 3 bases and J lost 8 bases. CDR1 and CDR2 from the germline V gene are MGHRA and YSYEKL. The CDR3 is 17 residues long. CDR3 nucleotide sequence: TGCGCCAGCAGCCAGGCGGGACTAGCGGGAGGTCGGGATGAGCAGTTCTTC. This sequence encodes CASSQAGLAGGRDEQFF.

V usage is TRBV4-3 and J usage is TRBJ2-3; unclear D gene. The CDR3 has 14 residues. CDR1 and CDR2 from the germline V gene are LGHNA and YSLEER. Between the trimmed V and J ends, which lost 4 bases and 2 bases, there was a span of 10 bases. Here the CDR3 DNA reads TGCGCCAGCAGCCGGAGCGTTAACACAGATACGCAGTATTTT. Translation gives CASSRSVNTDTQYF.

The chain is built from TRBV12-3 or TRBV12-4 and TRBJ2-1, with a tentative D call TRBD2 (6 bases). There are 13 residues in the CDR3. The V end was cut by 5 bases, the J end by 5 bases, with 10 bases between. CDR3 sequence: CASSGDWDNEQFF. The DNA for the CDR3 is TGTGCCAGCAGTGGGGACTGGGACAATGAGCAGTTCTTC.

The genes are TRBV2 and TRBJ1-6; perhaps TRBD1 as D (5 bases). V was trimmed by 6 bases and J by 3 bases, leaving 12 bases between them. CDR1 and CDR2 (germline): SNHLY, FYNNEI. The CDR3 has 15 amino acids. Here the CDR3 DNA reads TGTGCCAGCAGGGGTCCGGGACTCTATAATTCACCCCTCCACTTT. This gives the protein CASRGPGLYNSPLHF.

The rearrangement uses TRBV10-1 and TRBJ2-2; 9 bases align to TRBD2. The germline CDR1 and CDR2 sequences are WNHNN and SYGVQD (reference sequence). After removal of 1 base from V and 0 bases from J, the junction contained 3 bases not matched to a gene. The CDR3 is 17 amino acids. The CDR3 is CASSEYGLAPNTGELFF. The CDR3 nucleotides are TGCGCCAGCAGTGAGTACGGACTAGCGCCGAACACCGGGGAGCTGTTTTTT.

V gene TRBV11-2 combines with J gene TRBJ2-2, with TRBD2 identical over 9 bases. Germline CDR1 reads SGHAT; CDR2 reads FQNNGV. V was pared by 6 bases and J by 2 bases, with 4 bases of the junction left unmatched. The CDR3 loop spans 15 amino acids. DNA for the CDR3: TGTGCCAGCAGTCGACTAGCGGCCAACACCGGGGAGCTGTTTTTT. Encoded protein: CASSRLAANTGELFF. Full variable domain (rest looked up from reference TRBV11-2 and TRBJ2-2): EAGVAQSPRYKIIEKRQSVAFWCNPISGHATLYWYQQILGQGPKLLIQFQNNGVVDDSQLPKDRFSAERLKGVDSTLKIQPAKLEDSAVYLCASSRLAANTGELFFGEGSRLTVL.

The chain uses TRBV4-1 and TRBJ1-2; 7 bases align to TRBD1. CDR3 size: 20 residues. J lost 1 base, V lost 0 bases, and 17 bases had no gene match. The V gene's germline CDR1 is MGHRA and CDR2 YSYEKL. This CDR3 is CASSQEENRGAFQRNYGYTF. CDR3 nucleotide sequence: TGCGCCAGCAGCCAAGAAGAGAACAGGGGCGCCTTCCAGCGTAACTATGGCTACACCTTC.

The V gene is TRBV7-8, the J gene TRBJ1-1; D remains ambiguous. Germline loops: CDR1 SGHVS, CDR2 FQNEAQ. Between the trimmed V and J ends, which lost 5 bases and 6 bases, there was a span of 10 bases. This CDR3 is built from 12 residues. In nucleotides, the CDR3 is TGTGCCAGCAGCCCCCGTATCTCTGAAGCTTTCTTT. Its protein is CASSPRISEAFF.

The chain recombines TRBV5-1 with TRBJ1-2; TRBD1 matches 10 bases. The V gene's germline CDR1 is SGHRS and CDR2 YFSETQ. The J segment lost 5 bases and the V segment lost 4 bases, leaving 8 bases of the junction unmatched. This CDR3 comprises 15 residues. The CDR3 reads CASSRGGQGSYGYTF. The CDR3 DNA follows: TGCGCCAGCAGCCGCGGGGGACAGGGGTCGTATGGCTACACCTTC.

J is TRBJ2-1 and V is TRBV7-9; 7 bases fit TRBD2. The CDR3 spans 15 residues. CDR1 is SEHNR, CDR2 FQNEAQ, per germline (reference sequence). V was pared by 2 bases and J by 7 bases, with 8 bases of the junction left unmatched. In nucleotides, the CDR3 is TGTGCCAGCAGCTTAAATCCTAGCGGTTCTAATGAGCAGTTCTTC. It encodes CASSLNPSGSNEQFF.

This rearrangement joins TRBV3-1 (or the pseudogene TRBV3-2) to TRBJ1-2; D possibly corresponds to TRBD1 (6 bases). This CDR3 comprises 15 residues. Trimming removed 2 bases from V and 7 bases from J, with 17 bases in between. Germline CDR1 is LGHDT and CDR2 is YNNKEL (reference sequence). The CDR3, as DNA: TGTGCCAGCAGCCAACCCAACACAGGGCTTAGTGGCTACACCTTC. Encoded protein: CASSQPNTGLSGYTF.

The rearrangement links TRBV5-1 to TRBJ2-5, with 11 bases lining up with TRBD2. The CDR3 extends over 16 amino acids. V lost 1 base and J lost 3; bases outside the gene matches: 5. Germline V gives CDR1 SGHRS, CDR2 YFSETQ. The CDR3 region is CASSLLSSGGKETQYF. The DNA for the CDR3 is TGCGCCAGCAGCTTGCTGTCTAGCGGGGGGAAAGAGACCCAGTACTTC.

As concerns this clone: An end of the junction differs from the germline gene, which may be a read error. The rearrangement uses TRBV7-8 and TRBJ1-4, with a tentative D call TRBD1 (5 bases). Germline V gives CDR1 SGHVS, CDR2 FQNEAQ. There are 14 residues in the CDR3. The CDR3 spells CASSLLPQGENLFF. DNA for the CDR3: TGTGCCAGCAGCTTACTCCCCCAGGGTGAAAACCTGTTTTTT.

The chain joins TRBV6-6 to TRBJ1-4; perhaps TRBD1 as D (5 bases). V was trimmed by 5 bases and J by 6 bases, leaving 25 bases between them. The V gene's germline CDR1 is MNHNY and CDR2 SVGAGI (reference sequence). The CDR3 length is 18 residues. The CDR3 DNA reads TGTGCCAGCAGTCACCTAACCCTTTCTGGAACAGGTTATGAAAAACTGTTTTTT. As protein: CASSHLTLSGTGYEKLFF.

This chain connects TRBV7-9 to TRBJ1-5, with 9 positions matching TRBD1. From germline, CDR1 is SEHNR and CDR2 FQNEAQ (reference sequence). The trim removed 5 bases at V and 11 bases at J, leaving 10 bases unmatched. The length of the CDR3 is 14 residues. CDR3 amino acids: CASSPGTGKEAQHF. CDR3 bases: TGTGCCAGCAGCCCAGGGACAGGGAAGGAGGCCCAGCATTTT.